This is a list of T cell receptor beta chains from one sample in a study of tumor-infiltrating lymphocytes in primary liver carcinoma. A single record per CDR3 protein comes from TCRdb applying MiXCR to the multiplex PCR reads. The table has about 350,000 distinct CDR3 sequences, less than 70% seen once. Source material: peripheral blood. Receptor source: a man aged 40-55 years with primary liver carcinoma and hepatitis B virus infection. Each CDR3 is given with its conserved first and last residue. The order of the fields is V gene, J gene, CDR3 length, CDR3 protein.

TRBV10-3	TRBJ2-7	13	CAISEIAEGDQYF
TRBV28	TRBJ2-3	17	CASRGRASGRADDTQYF
TRBV14	TRBJ1-2	14	CASSQQGAVYGYTF
TRBV29-1	TRBJ2-7	12	CIVDGVTYEQYF
TRBV11-3	TRBJ2-7	15	CVSSRGTSGLYEQYF
TRBV29-1	TRBJ2-3	15	CDIEASGTDTDTQYF
TRBV5-5	TRBJ1-1	12	CASSNGTGKAFF
TRBV5-4	TRBJ2-3	13	CASSLRGPDTQYF
TRBV12-3/TRBV12-4	TRBJ1-1	13	CASSLGQSGEAFF
TRBV10-3	TRBJ1-2	15	CAILSGTGGNYGYTF
TRBV2	TRBJ1-2	13	CASRLGPDYGYTF
TRBV7-9	TRBJ1-1	14	CASSLEARQPEAFF
TRBV5-6	TRBJ2-7	15	CASSSRLAGTYEQYF
TRBV4-2	TRBJ1-5	16	CASSQEPGVSNQPQHF
TRBV4-2	TRBJ2-7	15	CASSQDMTAFYEQYF
TRBV4-2	TRBJ2-7	16	CASSQVGLTGGQGQYF
TRBV19	TRBJ2-2	16	CASSIIDGRDTGELFF
TRBV6-1	TRBJ2-1	15	CASEGRLSSYNEQFF
TRBV5-6	TRBJ1-5	15	CASSMGDGLNQPQHF
TRBV10-3	TRBJ1-2	16	CAISEPYKGGLEVYTF
TRBV11-2	TRBJ2-3	17	CASSPWGLQGRADTQYF
TRBV30	TRBJ2-1	13	CAGQEVSYNKQFF
TRBV6-1	TRBJ2-7	15	CASSEYWTPSCEQYF
TRBV6-5	TRBJ1-3	18	CASSYTPRSRGTGNTIYF
TRBV11-3	TRBJ2-1	17	CASSLDGAGTGHNEQFF
TRBV11-2	TRBJ2-1	15	CASSLRDNSYNERFF
TRBV5-1	TRBJ2-3	14	CASSYGQGADTQYF
TRBV11-2	TRBJ2-5	15	CANSPPDGLHETQYF
TRBV30	TRBJ2-5	15	CAWSNRGGNIQTQYF
TRBV6-7	TRBJ2-2	18	CASSYVFRTSGGNGELFF
TRBV5-6	TRBJ2-1	17	CASSLGGSLSTYNEQSF
TRBV7-9	TRBJ1-2	13	CASSFQPEGGYTF
TRBV7-9	TRBJ2-1	14	CASSSSISYNEQFF
TRBV6-1	TRBJ2-5	17	CASSHPGRDRVQETQYF
TRBV10-3	TRBJ2-7	17	CAISRTSGRASSYEQYF
TRBV28	TRBJ1-3	16	CACSPATGSAGNTIYF
TRBV12-3/TRBV12-4	TRBJ1-5	19	CASSPRGGQGVGFNQPQHF
TRBV12-3/TRBV12-4	TRBJ2-3	12	CASSFGRDTEYF
TRBV5-1	TRBJ1-1	16	CASSRGQGARMDEAFF
TRBV6-6	TRBJ2-3	17	CASSYSPGPDLTDTQYF
TRBV6-2/TRBV6-3	TRBJ1-4	15	CASSYTGTGEEKLFF
TRBV12-3/TRBV12-4	TRBJ1-3	13	CVSRDSLGNTIYF
TRBV2	TRBJ1-1	14	CASRISLLNTEAFF
TRBV11-2	TRBJ2-7	15	CARSLLGLLGYEQYF
TRBV29-1	TRBJ1-3	15	CSVSGTESSGSTIYF
TRBV11-2	TRBJ1-1	15	CASSPDARLNTEAFF
TRBV11-1	TRBJ2-3	16	CASSLNRGEGTDTQYF
TRBV28	TRBJ1-1	12	CASRNGRFGAFF
TRBV11-2	TRBJ2-1	14	CASSLVSSGVDQFF
TRBV10-3	TRBJ2-7	14	CAISVGGFGYEQYF
TRBV7-2	TRBJ2-2	15	CASSFFSSNTGELFF
TRBV11-2	TRBJ2-3	18	CASSLFPGLAGLIDTQYF
TRBV10-3	TRBJ2-3	13	CAISESVLDTQYF
TRBV11-2	TRBJ2-7	14	CASSLGTPYLEQYF
TRBV29-1	TRBJ2-7	14	CSVESPSGSGEQYF
TRBV28	TRBJ2-7	14	CASNSIWGVYEQYF
TRBV6-2/TRBV6-3	TRBJ1-5	18	CASSPRTGADYSNQPQHF
TRBV7-8	TRBJ2-1	15	CASSFSGTSYNEQFF
TRBV6-2/TRBV6-3	TRBJ2-7	16	CASSRGARGSSYEQYF